Below are 22 T cell receptor beta chains sequenced from a single sample in a study of cytotoxic CD8 clonotypes in ibrutinib-treated CLL. The data were produced by immunoSEQ multiplex PCR, yet TCRdb's version contains in-frame clones alone and is incomplete. The table records approximately 10,000 clones, about four fifths of them present only once. The sample consisted of PBMCs, taken at disease progression, from a patient treated with ibrutinib. These receptors originate from a human donor with chronic lymphocytic leukemia.

Details on this clone: The sample holds other DNA sequences that translate to the same CDR3. The rearrangement links TRBV11-2 to TRBJ1-1, with D possibly matching TRBD1 (5 bases). The CDR3 length is 13 residues. Per the germline V gene, CDR1 is SGHAT and CDR2 is FQNNGV. Between the trimmed V and J ends, which lost 1 base and 3 bases, there was a span of 6 bases. CDR3 region: CASSLVRDTEAFF. CDR3 nucleotide sequence: TGTGCCAGCAGCTTAGTCAGGGACACTGAAGCTTTCTTT.

A single count supports this clone. The chain links TRBV28 to TRBJ2-5; D tentatively fits TRBD1 or TRBD2 (7 bases each). Trimming shortened V by 7 bases and J by 5 bases, and 17 bases separated the two germline ends. Germline assignment: CDR1 MDHEN and CDR2 SYDVKM. This CDR3 region has 14 residues. CDR3 sequence: CASTSGGAGETQYF. The CDR3 DNA follows: TGTGCCAGCACTTCAGGGGGGGCGGGTGAGACCCAGTACTTC.

The chain recombines TRBV25-1 with TRBJ1-2, with D possibly TRBD1 on 6 matching bases. CDR3 length equals 15 residues. Trimming cost V 1 base and J 4 bases, with 13 bases left between them. Germline CDR1 and CDR2: MGHDK and SYGVNS. CDR3 coding DNA: TGTGCCAGCAGTGAATCGGAGGGGGTTATCTATGGCTACACCTTC. This codes for CASSESEGVIYGYTF.

This CDR3 is CSAIAGATDTQYF. In DNA, the CDR3 is TGCAGCGCAATAGCGGGAGCAACAGATACGCAGTATTTT. The chain combines TRBV29-1 with TRBJ2-3, with 9 positions matching TRBD2. The junction had 5 bases not matched to a gene; V was cut back by 7 bases and J by 3 bases. CDR3 length: 13 amino acids. CDR1 is SQVTM, CDR2 ANQGSEA, per germline.

This clone has only one observation. The chain couples TRBV10-2 to TRBJ1-1; D unclear. Germline lookup yields CDR1 WSHSY and CDR2 SAAADI. The CDR3 has 12 residues. Trimming stripped 10 bases from V and 1 base from J, with 10 bases between. The CDR3 sequence is CATYRENTEAFF. CDR3 bases: TGCGCCACCTACCGGGAGAACACTGAAGCTTTCTTT.

The CDR3 region is CASSLVRGRSTEAFF. CDR3 nucleotides: TGCGCCAGCAGCTTAGTTCGGGGCCGGAGCACTGAAGCTTTCTTT. This chain uses TRBV5-1 with TRBJ1-1; the D gene is possibly TRBD1 (5 bases). This CDR3 spans 15 amino acids. The germline gives CDR1 SGHRS, CDR2 YFSETQ. Deletions cut 2 bases from V and 4 bases from J, with 15 bases between.

DNA of the CDR3: TGTGCCAGCAATGGCGGAAAAGAGACCCAGTACTTC. This translates into CASNGGKETQYF. The chain couples TRBV2 to TRBJ2-5; D is undetermined. The CDR3 runs 12 residues. V shed 7 bases and J shed 3 bases, with 9 bases lying between them. Germline CDR1 SNHLY, CDR2 FYNNEI.

The chain joins TRBV28 to TRBJ2-1, with a possible D match to TRBD1 (6 bases). Trimming took off 4 bases at V and 7 bases at J, with 8 bases between the two ends. The germline gives CDR1 MDHEN, CDR2 SYDVKM. CDR3 length: 12 amino acids. As DNA, the CDR3 is TGTGCCAGCAGTTCCCAGGGGAATGAGCAGTTCTTC. Translated, it gives CASSSQGNEQFF.

The table lists this clone with a few counts. The rearrangement links TRBV10-1 to TRBJ2-1, with D maybe TRBD1 (5 bases). This CDR3 region has 14 residues. CDR1 and CDR2 (germline): WNHNN, SYGVQD (reference sequence). V was cut by 0 bases and J by 6 bases, with 9 bases left in between. For the CDR3, the DNA is TGCGCCAGCAGTGAGTCGAATGGGGCCAATGAGCAGTTCTTC. Amino acid sequence: CASSESNGANEQFF.

A few counts support this clone. Other DNA sequences within the sample encode an identical CDR3. The V and J genes are TRBV6-1 and TRBJ2-7; 10 bases are a match to TRBD2. J lost 7 bases, V lost 6 bases, and 12 bases had no gene match. The length of the CDR3 is 15 residues. Germline V CDR1 and CDR2: MNHNS, SASEGT. As DNA, the CDR3 is TGTGCCAGCAGCGAGGCCGGTAGCGGGAGGTGGGAGCAGTACTTC. Translating gives CASSEAGSGRWEQYF.

The rearrangement links TRBV25-1 to TRBJ2-1; 7 positions match TRBD1. Germline assignment: CDR1 MGHDK and CDR2 SYGVNS. The V gene end was trimmed by 1 base and the J gene end by 2 bases; junction bases not matched to a gene: 5. CDR3 length equals 16 residues. CDR3 in DNA: TGTGCCAGCAGTGAATCAGGGGGAGCAACCTACAATGAGCAGTTCTTC. Translation gives CASSESGGATYNEQFF.

V is TRBV2 and J is TRBJ1-4; possibly TRBD1 for D (5 bases). CDR1 and CDR2 (germline): SNHLY, FYNNEI. With 1 base removed from V and 7 bases from J, the gap between germline ends came to 10 bases. The CDR3 contains 14 residues. CDR3 sequence reads: CASSEDGASEKLFF. CDR3 DNA: TGTGCCAGCAGTGAAGATGGGGCGAGTGAAAAACTGTTTTTT.

The chain employs TRBV6-5 and TRBJ2-5; D unresolved. The CDR3 covers 13 residues. Germline V gives CDR1 MNHEY, CDR2 SVGAGI. The V end lost 6 bases, the J end lost 0 bases, and 8 bases lay between the germline ends. The CDR3 nucleotides are TGTGCCAGCAGCCCTCAGTACCAAGAGACCCAGTACTTC. Encoded protein: CASSPQYQETQYF.

The chain carries TRBV4-2 and TRBJ1-2, with 9 bases fitting TRBD1. Germline CDR1 reads LGHNA; CDR2 reads YNFKEQ. V dropped 0 bases and J dropped 5; count of bases not matched to a gene: 4. This CDR3 contains 15 residues. The CDR3 loop is CASSQEGTGRYGYTF. CDR3 DNA: TGTGCCAGCAGCCAAGAGGGGACAGGGCGTTATGGCTACACCTTC.

The rearrangement links TRBV6-1 to TRBJ1-5; the D is unclear. The CDR3 has 15 amino acids. V lost 5 bases and J 5 bases, leaving 16 bases between the germline ends. Germline loops: CDR1 MNHNS, CDR2 SASEGT. The CDR3 sequence: CASSILDRSHQPQHF. The CDR3 nucleotides read TGTGCCAGCAGTATACTTGACCGGAGTCATCAGCCCCAGCATTTT.

The genes are TRBV7-2 and TRBJ2-3; D call uncertain. This CDR3 is built from 14 residues. With 2 bases removed from V and 3 bases from J, the gap between germline ends came to 9 bases. Germline CDR1 and CDR2: SGHTA and FQGNSA. As DNA, the CDR3 is TGTGCCAGCAGCTTAATGGTCGGTACAGATACGCAGTATTTT. It is translated as CASSLMVGTDTQYF.

The V and J genes are TRBV10-3 and TRBJ1-2; D remains unclear. V was clipped by 6 bases and J by 4 bases, with 9 bases between them. Per germline, CDR1 ENHRY and CDR2 SYGVKD. The CDR3 is made up of 12 amino acids. CDR3 coding DNA: TGTGCCATCAGCCTCGGGCTCTATGGCTACACCTTC. Residues: CAISLGLYGYTF.

This sequence joins TRBV5-1 and TRBJ2-6, with TRBD1 identical over 9 bases. J gave up 3 bases and V 5 bases, and 12 bases lay outside the gene matches. The CDR3 runs to 18 residues. From germline, CDR1 is SGHRS and CDR2 YFSETQ. The CDR3 nucleotides are TGCGCCAGCAGTTGGGGGGACAGGGACTCTGGTGGGGCCAACGTCCTGACTTTC. Amino acids: CASSWGDRDSGGANVLTF.

This rearrangement joins TRBV2 to TRBJ2-2; a possible D gene is TRBD1 (6 bases). The V and J ends lost 8 bases and 4 bases respectively, with 14 bases between them. Germline CDR1 SNHLY, CDR2 FYNNEI. The CDR3 has 14 residues. CDR3 DNA sequence: TGTGCCAGCGCGGACAGCAGGGGCACCGGGGAGCTGTTTTTT. This gives the protein CASADSRGTGELFF. Filled out from reference TRBV2 and TRBJ2-2, the complete variable domain reads EPEVTQTPSHQVTQMGQEVILRCVPISNHLYFYWYRQILGQKVEFLVSFYNNEISEKSEIFDDQFSVERPDGSNFTLKIRSTKLEDSAMYFCASADSRGTGELFFGEGSRLTVL.

DNA for the CDR3: TGTGCCAGTAGTATAGATGTAACAGGGACAAACACTGAAGCTTTCTTT. As protein: CASSIDVTGTNTEAFF. The V gene is TRBV19, the J gene TRBJ1-1; TRBD1 is a possible D gene (6 bases). Germline V gene data show CDR1 as LNHDA and CDR2 as SQIVND (reference sequence). The CDR3 consists of 16 residues. V dropped 0 bases and J dropped 2 bases, with 13 bases sitting between them. Full variable domain (outside the CDR3, taken from reference TRBV19 and TRBJ1-1): DGGITQSPKYLFRKEGQNVTLSCEQNLNHDAMYWYRQDPGQGLRLIYYSQIVNDFQKGDIAEGYSVSREKKESFPLTVTSAQKNPTAFYLCASSIDVTGTNTEAFFGQGTRLTVV.

V usage is TRBV19 and J usage is TRBJ2-7; D is unclear. Trimming removed 7 bases at V and 3 bases at J, with 25 bases between. The CDR3 is 17 residues long. Germline-derived CDR1 and CDR2 are LNHDA and SQIVND (reference sequence). Here the CDR3 DNA reads TGTGCCAGTACCTCCGGAATTTTTTCTGGGCCTAACTACGAGCAGTACTTC. As protein: CASTSGIFSGPNYEQYF.

The gene calls are TRBV29-1 and TRBJ2-7; 8 bases fit TRBD1. The CDR3 has 13 residues. Trimming removed 5 bases from V and 6 bases from J; junction bases left unmatched: 9. Germline loops: CDR1 SQVTM, CDR2 ANQGSEA. The CDR3 is CSVNGQGRGEQYF. The CDR3 DNA reads TGCAGCGTTAATGGACAGGGTAGGGGCGAGCAGTACTTC.